The rows below give T cell receptor beta chains drawn from one sample of a study of blood T cell repertoires in COVID-19. The data were produced by immunoSEQ multiplex PCR, yet TCRdb's version contains in-frame clones alone and is incomplete. The top ten hold 7% of the sample, which has about 170,000 clones, 85% to 90% seen once. Sequenced material: peripheral blood. The receptor source for this set is a woman of 80 years or more in a cohort sampled during active or convalescent COVID-19. CDR3s include the opening cysteine and the closing phenylalanine or tryptophan.

>TRBV3-1/TRBV3-2|TRBJ1-1
CASSQGASRTEAFF
>TRBV10-3|TRBJ1-5
CAISETVDQPQHF
>TRBV9|TRBJ1-4
CASSAPWRLPPTNEKLFF
>TRBV6-6|TRBJ2-5
CASSSRDSEGTQYF
>TRBV7-2|TRBJ2-7
CASSLGLAGVEQYF
>TRBV5-1|TRBJ2-1
CASSSGGLAGTNEQFF
>TRBV11-3|TRBJ2-1
CASSPGQGNSRSYNEQFF
>TRBV19|TRBJ1-6
CASSPSGDSPLHF
>TRBV27|TRBJ1-1
CASSLAGGTEAFF
>TRBV10-3|TRBJ2-7
CAISESVVAGTYEQYF
>TRBV3-1/TRBV3-2|TRBJ1-2
CASSQAVTNYGYTF
>TRBV5-4|TRBJ1-6
CASSLTGTGASPLHF
>TRBV5-5|TRBJ1-1
CASSLGSGNWAFF
>TRBV5-1|TRBJ2-2
CASRTADTGELFF
>TRBV10-3|TRBJ1-6
CAISESKGYNSPLHF
>TRBV30|TRBJ2-5
CAWSKRGGTGFQETQYF
>TRBV24-1|TRBJ2-3
CATSDLGSRGIGDTQYF
>TRBV4-2|TRBJ1-4
CASSQAKQGGEKLFF
>TRBV2|TRBJ2-2
CASNQEGLVAGELFF
>TRBV2|TRBJ2-3
CASSLLSTDTQYF
>TRBV7-9|TRBJ2-6
CASSLEWGQRSGANVLTF
>TRBV6-6|TRBJ1-1
CASSYAGENTEAFF
>TRBV6-5|TRBJ2-5
CASSYYQDIYF
>TRBV5-1|TRBJ2-2
CASSLYGQGVGGELFF
>TRBV5-1|TRBJ1-1
CASSLEYLTEAFF
>TRBV11-2|TRBJ2-1
CASSKTGGSYNEQFF
>TRBV7-9|TRBJ2-1
CASSSLPGSEQFF
>TRBV24-1|TRBJ2-3
CATSDGTSGGPTDTQYF
>TRBV6-2/TRBV6-3|TRBJ2-5
CASSYLGRRETQYF
>TRBV28|TRBJ2-5
CAHARGRRRGETQYF
>TRBV9|TRBJ2-1
CASSYSLAGGIYNEQFF
>TRBV11-2|TRBJ1-3
CASSFGTAGTGNTIYF
>TRBV25-1|TRBJ1-3
CASSEYPGRNTIYF
>TRBV7-2|TRBJ1-4
CASSFGREKLFF
>TRBV6-2/TRBV6-3|TRBJ1-2
CASSYSRVLNYGYTF
>TRBV5-1|TRBJ1-1
CASSGGQVGVTEAFF
>TRBV28|TRBJ1-4
CASSRTGGTNEKLFF
>TRBV4-3|TRBJ2-3
CASSQGLAGGTDTQYF
>TRBV3-1/TRBV3-2|TRBJ2-6
CASSPLAGGTGANVLTF
>TRBV4-3|TRBJ2-7
CASSQDSGHRYEQYF
>TRBV7-2|TRBJ2-2
CASSLAGGTGELFF
>TRBV5-6|TRBJ1-2
CASSLGGRAYGYTF
>TRBV27|TRBJ2-1
CASRQRAGAYNEQFF
>TRBV2|TRBJ1-2
CATLSDRGGYGYTF
>TRBV19|TRBJ2-1
CASSPALAGVYNEQFF
>TRBV7-2|TRBJ1-2
CASSSPGQLYGYTF
>TRBV19|TRBJ1-1
CASSFTGGPTEAFF